This T cell receptor (beta chain) was sequenced for a study of response to subunit inactivated influenza vaccine. Overall study results and limits: The authors put forward the suggestion that each seasonal influenza vaccination may bring in only a limited number of new T cells.

TCRdb independently ran MiXCR on the RT-PCR reads; one entry per CDR3 protein. Of about 650,000 distinct CDR3 sequences listed, about 15% were seen once; the top ten hold around a tenth. Germline V lookup: CDR1 MNHEY, CDR2 SVGEGT. Trimming removed 7 bases from V and 8 bases from J; junction bases left unmatched: 4. This CDR3 is built from 12 residues. Concerning this clonotype itself: The antigen is unknown.

The sample consisted of PBMCs from blood, taken roughly 13 days after vaccination. The sequence was collected from a man in his fifties who received an inactivated influenza vaccine. The chain links TRBV6-2 or TRBV6-3 to TRBJ1-4, with 7 nucleotides matching TRBD1. CDR3 nucleotide sequence: TGTGCCAGCAATGACAGGGCGGAAAAACTGTTTTTT. Its translation is CASNDRAEKLFF.